The sequence of this T cell receptor (beta chain) was determined in a study of blood T cells in healthy people across ages. The study's findings and limits: Diversity was higher, and naive CD4+ cells more numerous, in long-lived donors than in aged donors.

Remarks on this clonotype: Its target is unknown.

The germline V gene encodes CDR1 MNHEY and CDR2 SMNVEV (reference sequence). This CDR3 region has 18 residues. With 10 bases clipped from V and 1 base from J, the junction kept 12 bases outside the gene matches. Alongside a J-beta primer mix, a sample-barcoded 5' primer served in a second PCR lasting about 6 to 12 cycles. Using its own MiXCR run on the 5' RACE reads, TCRdb lists one record per CDR3 protein. Of over 1,500,000 distinct CDR3 sequences in the sample, about 50% were seen once. Isolation yielded PBMCs, at least 6 million per sample, in every case. Sequenced sample: blood. V is TRBV27 and J is TRBJ2-3; 15 positions agree with TRBD2. The sequence came from a woman between 40 and 50 years old in good health. The CDR3 DNA follows: TGTGCCACCTCATCCGGGACTAGCGGGGGGTTTGGCACAGATACGCAGTATTTT. It encodes CATSSGTSGGFGTDTQYF.